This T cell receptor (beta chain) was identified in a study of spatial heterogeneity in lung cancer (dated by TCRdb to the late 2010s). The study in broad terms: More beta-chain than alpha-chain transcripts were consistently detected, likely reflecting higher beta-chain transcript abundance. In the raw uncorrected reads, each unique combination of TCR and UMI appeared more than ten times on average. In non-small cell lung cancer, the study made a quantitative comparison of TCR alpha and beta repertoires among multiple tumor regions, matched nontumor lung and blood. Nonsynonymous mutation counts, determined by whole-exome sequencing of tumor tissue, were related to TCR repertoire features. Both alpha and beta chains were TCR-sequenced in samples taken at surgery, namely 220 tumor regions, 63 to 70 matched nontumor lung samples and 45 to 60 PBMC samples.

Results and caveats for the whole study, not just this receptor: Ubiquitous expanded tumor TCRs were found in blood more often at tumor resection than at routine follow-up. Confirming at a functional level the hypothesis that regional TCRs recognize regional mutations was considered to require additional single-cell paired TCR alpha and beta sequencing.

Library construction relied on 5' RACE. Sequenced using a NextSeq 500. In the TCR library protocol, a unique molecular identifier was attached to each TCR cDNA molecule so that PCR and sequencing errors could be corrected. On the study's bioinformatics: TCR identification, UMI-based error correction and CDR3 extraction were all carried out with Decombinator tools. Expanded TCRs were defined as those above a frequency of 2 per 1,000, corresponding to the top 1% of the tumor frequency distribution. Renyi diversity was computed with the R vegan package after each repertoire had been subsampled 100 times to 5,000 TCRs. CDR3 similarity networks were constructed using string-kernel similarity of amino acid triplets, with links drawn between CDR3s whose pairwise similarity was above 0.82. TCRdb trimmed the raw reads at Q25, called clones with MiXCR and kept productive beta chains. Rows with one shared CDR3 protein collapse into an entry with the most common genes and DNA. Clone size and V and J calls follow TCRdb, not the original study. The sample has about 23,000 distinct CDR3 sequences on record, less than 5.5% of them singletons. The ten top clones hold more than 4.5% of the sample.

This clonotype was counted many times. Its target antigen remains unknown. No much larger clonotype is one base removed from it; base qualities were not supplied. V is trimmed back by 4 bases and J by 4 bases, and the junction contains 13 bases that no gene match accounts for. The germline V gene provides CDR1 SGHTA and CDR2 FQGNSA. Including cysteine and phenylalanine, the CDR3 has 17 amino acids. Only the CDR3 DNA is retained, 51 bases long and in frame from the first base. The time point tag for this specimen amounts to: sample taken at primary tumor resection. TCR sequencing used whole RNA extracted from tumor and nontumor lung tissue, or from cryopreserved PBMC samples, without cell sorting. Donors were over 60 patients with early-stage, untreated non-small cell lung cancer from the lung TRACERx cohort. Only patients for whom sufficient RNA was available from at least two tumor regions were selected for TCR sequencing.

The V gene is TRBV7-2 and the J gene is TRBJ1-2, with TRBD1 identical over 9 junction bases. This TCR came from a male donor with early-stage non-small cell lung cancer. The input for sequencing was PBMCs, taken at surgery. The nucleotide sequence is TGTGCCAGCAGCTATCGGACAGGGGATCCGAATGGCTATGGCTACACCTTC. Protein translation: CASSYRTGDPNGYGYTF.